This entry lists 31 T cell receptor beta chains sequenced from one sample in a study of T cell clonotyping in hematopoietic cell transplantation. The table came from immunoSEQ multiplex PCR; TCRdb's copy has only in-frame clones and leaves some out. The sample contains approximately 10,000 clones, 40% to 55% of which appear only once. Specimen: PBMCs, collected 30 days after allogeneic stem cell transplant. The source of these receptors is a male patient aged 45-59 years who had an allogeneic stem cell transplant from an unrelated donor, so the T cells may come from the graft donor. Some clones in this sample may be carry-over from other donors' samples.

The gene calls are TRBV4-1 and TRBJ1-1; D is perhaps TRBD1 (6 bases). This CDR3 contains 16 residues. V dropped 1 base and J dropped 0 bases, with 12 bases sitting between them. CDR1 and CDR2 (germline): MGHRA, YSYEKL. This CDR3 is CASSQVGQGLNTEAFF. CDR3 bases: TGCGCCAGCAGCCAAGTAGGGCAGGGGTTGAACACTGAAGCTTTCTTT.

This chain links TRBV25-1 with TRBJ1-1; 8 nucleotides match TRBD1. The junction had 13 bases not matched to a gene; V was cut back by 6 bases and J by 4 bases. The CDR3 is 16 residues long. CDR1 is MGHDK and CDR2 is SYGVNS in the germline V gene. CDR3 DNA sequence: TGTGCCAGCAGCCCCACAGGGGGGGCGAGGAGCACTGAAGCTTTCTTT. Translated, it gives CASSPTGGARSTEAFF.

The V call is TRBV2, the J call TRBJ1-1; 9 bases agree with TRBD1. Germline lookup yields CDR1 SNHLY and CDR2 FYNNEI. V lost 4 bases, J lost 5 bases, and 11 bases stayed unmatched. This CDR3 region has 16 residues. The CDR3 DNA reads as TGTGCCAGCAGTGTCGACATCGACAGGGGGGGGACTGAAGCTTTCTTT. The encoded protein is CASSVDIDRGGTEAFF.

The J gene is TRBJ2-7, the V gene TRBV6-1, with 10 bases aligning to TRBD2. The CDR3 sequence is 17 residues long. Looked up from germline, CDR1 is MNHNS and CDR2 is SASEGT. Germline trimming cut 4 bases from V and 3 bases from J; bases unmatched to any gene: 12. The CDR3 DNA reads TGTGCCAGCAGTGGGGCTAGCGGGGGCCCCCGAGGCTACGAGCAGTACTTC. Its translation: CASSGASGGPRGYEQYF.

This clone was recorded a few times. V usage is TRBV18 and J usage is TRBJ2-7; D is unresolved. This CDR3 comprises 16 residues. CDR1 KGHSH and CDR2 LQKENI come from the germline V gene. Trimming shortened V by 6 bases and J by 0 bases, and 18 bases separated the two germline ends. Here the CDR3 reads CASSSSGRTHSYEQYF. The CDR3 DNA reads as TGTGCCAGCTCGTCCTCCGGACGGACGCACTCCTACGAGCAGTACTTC.

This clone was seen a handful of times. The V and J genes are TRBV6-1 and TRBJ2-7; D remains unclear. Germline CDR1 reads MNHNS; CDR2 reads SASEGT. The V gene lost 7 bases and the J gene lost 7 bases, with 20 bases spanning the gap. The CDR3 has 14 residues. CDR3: CASTQRTGPWEQYF. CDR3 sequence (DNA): TGTGCCAGCACCCAAAGGACGGGCCCCTGGGAGCAGTACTTC.

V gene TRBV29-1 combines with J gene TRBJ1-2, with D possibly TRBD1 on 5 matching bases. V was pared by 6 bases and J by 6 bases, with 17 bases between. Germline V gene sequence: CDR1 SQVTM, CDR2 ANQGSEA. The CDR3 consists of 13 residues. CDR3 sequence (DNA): TGCAGCGTGACCTCCACGGGGGGAGATGGCTACACCTTC. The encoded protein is CSVTSTGGDGYTF.

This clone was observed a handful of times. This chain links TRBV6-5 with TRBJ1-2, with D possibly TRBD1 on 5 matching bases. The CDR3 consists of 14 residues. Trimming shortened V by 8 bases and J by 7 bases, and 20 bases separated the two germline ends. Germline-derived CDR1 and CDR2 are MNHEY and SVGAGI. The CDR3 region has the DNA TGTGCCAGCGAACCGAGAGCGGGGGGAGGTGGCTACACCTTC. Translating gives CASEPRAGGGGYTF.

Here the CDR3 DNA reads TGTGCCAGCAGACCCGGGACTAGCGTCTACGAGCAGTACTTC. Translation: CASRPGTSVYEQYF. The chain recombines TRBV27 with TRBJ2-7; 10 nucleotides align to TRBD2. The CDR3 contains 14 residues. Per the germline V gene, CDR1 is MNHEY and CDR2 is SMNVEV (reference sequence). Unmatched junction bases numbered 5, after V lost 6 bases and J lost 3 bases.

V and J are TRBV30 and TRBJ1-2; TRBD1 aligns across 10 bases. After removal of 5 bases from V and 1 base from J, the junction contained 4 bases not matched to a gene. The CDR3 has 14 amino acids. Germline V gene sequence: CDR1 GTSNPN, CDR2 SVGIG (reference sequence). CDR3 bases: TGTGCCTGGGTGACAGGGGGCAGTAACTATGGCTACACCTTC. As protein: CAWVTGGSNYGYTF.

The CDR3 DNA sequence: TGTGCCAGCAGCGTAGGACAGACCTATGGCTACACCTTC. Translating gives CASSVGQTYGYTF. The chain has TRBV9 and TRBJ1-2; tentative D call: TRBD1 (5 bases). There are 13 residues in the CDR3. CDR1 is SGDLS and CDR2 is YYNGEE in the germline V gene. The V and J ends lost 0 bases and 4 bases respectively, with 7 bases between them.

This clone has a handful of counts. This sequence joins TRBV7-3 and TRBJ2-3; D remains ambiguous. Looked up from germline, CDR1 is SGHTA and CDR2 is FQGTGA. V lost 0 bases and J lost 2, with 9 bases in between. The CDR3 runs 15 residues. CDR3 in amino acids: CASSLTFGFTDTQYF. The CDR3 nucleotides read TGTGCCAGCAGCTTAACGTTCGGGTTCACAGATACGCAGTATTTT.

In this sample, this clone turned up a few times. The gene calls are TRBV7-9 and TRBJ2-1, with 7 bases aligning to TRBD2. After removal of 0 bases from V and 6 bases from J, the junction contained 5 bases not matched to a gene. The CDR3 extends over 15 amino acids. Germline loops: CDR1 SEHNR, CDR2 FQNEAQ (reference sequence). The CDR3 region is CASSLALAEANEQFF. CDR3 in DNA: TGTGCCAGCAGCTTAGCTCTAGCGGAGGCCAATGAGCAGTTCTTC.

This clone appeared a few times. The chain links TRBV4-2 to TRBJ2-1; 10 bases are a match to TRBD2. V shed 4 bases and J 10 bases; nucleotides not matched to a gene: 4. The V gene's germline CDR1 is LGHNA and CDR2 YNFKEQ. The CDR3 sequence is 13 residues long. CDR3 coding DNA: TGTGCCAGCAGCCGGTCTAGCGGGAGCGAGCAGTTCTTC. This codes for CASSRSSGSEQFF.

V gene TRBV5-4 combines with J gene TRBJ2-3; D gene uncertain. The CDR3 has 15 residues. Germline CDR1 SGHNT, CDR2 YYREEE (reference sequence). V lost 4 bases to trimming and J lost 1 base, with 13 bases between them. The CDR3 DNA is TGTGCCAGCAGCAAAAGGACGGATGGCACAGATACGCAGTATTTT. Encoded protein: CASSKRTDGTDTQYF.

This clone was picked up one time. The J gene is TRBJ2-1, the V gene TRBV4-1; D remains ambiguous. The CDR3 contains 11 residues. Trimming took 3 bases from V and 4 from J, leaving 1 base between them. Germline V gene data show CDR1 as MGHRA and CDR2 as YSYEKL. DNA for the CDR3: TGCGCCAGCAGCCATTACAATGAGCAGTTCTTC. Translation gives CASSHYNEQFF.

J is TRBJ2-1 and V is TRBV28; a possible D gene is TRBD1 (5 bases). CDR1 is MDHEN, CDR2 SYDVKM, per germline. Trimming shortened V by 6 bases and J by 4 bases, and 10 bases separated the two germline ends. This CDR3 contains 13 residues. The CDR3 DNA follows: TGTGCCAGCAGAACCGACAGATACAATGAGCAGTTCTTC. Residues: CASRTDRYNEQFF.

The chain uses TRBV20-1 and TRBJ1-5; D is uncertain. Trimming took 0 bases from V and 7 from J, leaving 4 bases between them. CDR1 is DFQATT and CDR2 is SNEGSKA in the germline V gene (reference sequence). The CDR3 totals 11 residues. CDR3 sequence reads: CSARDSQPQHF. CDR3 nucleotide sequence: TGCAGTGCTAGAGATTCACAGCCCCAGCATTTT.

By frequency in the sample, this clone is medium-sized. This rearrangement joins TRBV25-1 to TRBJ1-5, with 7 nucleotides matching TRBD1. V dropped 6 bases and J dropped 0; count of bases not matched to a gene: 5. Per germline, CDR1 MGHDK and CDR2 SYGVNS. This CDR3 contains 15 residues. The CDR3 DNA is TGTGCCAGCAGCCCGGGACAGTATAGCAATCAGCCCCAGCATTTT. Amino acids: CASSPGQYSNQPQHF.

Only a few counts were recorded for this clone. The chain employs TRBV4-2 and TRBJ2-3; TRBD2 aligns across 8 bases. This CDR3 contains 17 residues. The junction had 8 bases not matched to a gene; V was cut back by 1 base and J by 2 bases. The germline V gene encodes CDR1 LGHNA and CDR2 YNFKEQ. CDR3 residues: CASSQGKTGGPTDTQYF. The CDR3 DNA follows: TGTGCCAGCAGCCAAGGAAAAACGGGAGGGCCCACAGATACGCAGTATTTT.

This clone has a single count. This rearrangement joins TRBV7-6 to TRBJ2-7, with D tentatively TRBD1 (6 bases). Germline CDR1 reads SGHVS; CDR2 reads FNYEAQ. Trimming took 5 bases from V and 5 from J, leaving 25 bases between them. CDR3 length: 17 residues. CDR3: CASSPGVPGDHSNEQYF. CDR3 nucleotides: TGTGCCAGCAGCCCAGGGGTCCCCGGGGATCATAGTAACGAGCAGTACTTC.

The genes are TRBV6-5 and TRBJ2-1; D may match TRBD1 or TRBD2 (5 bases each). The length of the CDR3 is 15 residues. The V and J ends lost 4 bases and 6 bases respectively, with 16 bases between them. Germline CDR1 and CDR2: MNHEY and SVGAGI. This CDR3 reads CASSFGGTTINEQFF. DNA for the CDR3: TGTGCCAGCAGTTTTGGGGGAACGACCATCAATGAGCAGTTCTTC.

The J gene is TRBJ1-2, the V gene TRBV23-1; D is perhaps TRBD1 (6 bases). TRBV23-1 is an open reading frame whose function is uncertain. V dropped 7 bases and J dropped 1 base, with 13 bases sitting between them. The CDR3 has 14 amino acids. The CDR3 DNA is TGCGCCAGCACTCGACGGACAGTTAACTATGGCTACACCTTC. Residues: CASTRRTVNYGYTF.

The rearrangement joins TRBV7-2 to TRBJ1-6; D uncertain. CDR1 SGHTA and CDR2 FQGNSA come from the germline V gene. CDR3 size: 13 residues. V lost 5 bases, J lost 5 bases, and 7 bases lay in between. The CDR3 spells CASSRSDNSPLHF. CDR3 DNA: TGTGCCAGCAGCCGCAGTGATAATTCACCCCTCCACTTT.

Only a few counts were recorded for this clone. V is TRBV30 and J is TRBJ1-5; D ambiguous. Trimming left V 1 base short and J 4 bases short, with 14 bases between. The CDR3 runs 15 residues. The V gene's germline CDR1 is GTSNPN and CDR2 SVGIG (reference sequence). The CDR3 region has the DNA TGTGCCTGGAGTGCCCGCCTCGGCAGTAATCAGCCCCAGCATTTT. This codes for CAWSARLGSNQPQHF.

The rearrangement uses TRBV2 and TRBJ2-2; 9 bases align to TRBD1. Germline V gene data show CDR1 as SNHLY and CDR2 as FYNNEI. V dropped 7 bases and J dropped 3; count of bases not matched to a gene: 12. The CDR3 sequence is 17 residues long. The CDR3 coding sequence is TGTGCCAGCACCCGGGACGTACAGGGGGCGTACACCGGGGAGCTGTTTTTT. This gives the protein CASTRDVQGAYTGELFF. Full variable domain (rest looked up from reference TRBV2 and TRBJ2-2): EPEVTQTPSHQVTQMGQEVILRCVPISNHLYFYWYRQILGQKVEFLVSFYNNEISEKSEIFDDQFSVERPDGSNFTLKIRSTKLEDSAMYFCASTRDVQGAYTGELFFGEGSRLTVL.

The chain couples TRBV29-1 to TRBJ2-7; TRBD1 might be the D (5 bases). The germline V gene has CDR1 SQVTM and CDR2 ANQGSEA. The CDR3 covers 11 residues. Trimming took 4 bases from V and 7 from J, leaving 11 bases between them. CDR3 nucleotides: TGCAGCGTTGTGCAGGGCGTAGAGCAGTACTTC. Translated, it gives CSVVQGVEQYF.

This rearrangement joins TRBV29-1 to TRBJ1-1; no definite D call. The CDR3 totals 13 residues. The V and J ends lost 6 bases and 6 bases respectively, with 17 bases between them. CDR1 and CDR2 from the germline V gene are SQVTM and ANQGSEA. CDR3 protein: CSVKEVVGPEAFF. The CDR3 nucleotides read TGCAGCGTCAAAGAGGTTGTTGGCCCTGAAGCTTTCTTT. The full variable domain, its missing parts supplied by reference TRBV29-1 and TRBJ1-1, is SAVISQKPSRDICQRGTSLTIQCQVDSQVTMMFWYRQQPGQSLTLIATANQGSEATYESGFVIDKFPISRPNLTFSTLTVSNMSPEDSSIYLCSVKEVVGPEAFFGQGTRLTVV.

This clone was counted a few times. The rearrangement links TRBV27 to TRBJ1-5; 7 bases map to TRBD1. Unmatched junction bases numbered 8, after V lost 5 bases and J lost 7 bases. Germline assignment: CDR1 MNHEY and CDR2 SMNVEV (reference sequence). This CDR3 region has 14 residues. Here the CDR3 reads CASSPYTGEQPQHF. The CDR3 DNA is TGTGCCAGCAGTCCATACACAGGGGAACAGCCCCAGCATTTT.

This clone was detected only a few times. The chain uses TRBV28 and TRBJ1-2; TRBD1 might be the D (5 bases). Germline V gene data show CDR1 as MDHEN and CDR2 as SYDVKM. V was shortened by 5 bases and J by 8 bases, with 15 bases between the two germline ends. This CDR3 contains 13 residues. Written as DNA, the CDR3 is TGTGCCAGCAGTACCCAGGCCAGGGTCGGCTACACCTTC. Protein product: CASSTQARVGYTF.

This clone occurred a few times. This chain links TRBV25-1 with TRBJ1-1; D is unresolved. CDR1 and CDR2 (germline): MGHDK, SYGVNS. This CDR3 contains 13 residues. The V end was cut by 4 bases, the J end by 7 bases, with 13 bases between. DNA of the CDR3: TGTGCCAGCAGTGGGCTTCCCGATTTTGAAGCTTTCTTT. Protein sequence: CASSGLPDFEAFF. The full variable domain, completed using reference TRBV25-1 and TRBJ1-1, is EADIYQTPRYLVIGTGKKITLECSQTMGHDKMYWYQQDPGMELHLIHYSYGVNSTEKGDLSSESTVSRIRTEHFPLTLESARPSHTSQYLCASSGLPDFEAFFGQGTRLTVV.